This T cell receptor (beta chain) originates from a study of vaccination effects on CD4 cells after COVID-19 (dated by TCRdb to the early 2020s). About the study as a whole: To identify antigen-specific CD4+ T cell clonotypes by their expansion, the ViraFEST assay first stimulated PBMC with viral peptide pools and then applied TCR sequencing. Across the study, the median time from the second dose to post-vaccine sampling was 72 days (range 14 to 241). Each well held two million PBMC cultured in IMDM containing roughly 5% human AB serum, about 10 IU/ml IL-2 and gentamicin, along with roughly 10 ug/ml peptides. The study compared SARS-CoV-2 spike-specific CD4+ TCR repertoires before and after mRNA vaccination in COVID-19 convalescent patients and infection-naive vaccine recipients. Altogether, some ten COVID-19 convalescent patients and 4 SARS-CoV-2-naive healthy vaccine recipients made up the full study. The Oncomine TCR Beta short-read assay on an Illumina iSeq 100 was used to sequence cultures from other donors in the study. Results the study describes overall, beyond this receptor: The study was limited by a small number of convalescent patients and lacked early post-infection timepoints. Among healthy vaccine recipients, nearly all vaccine-induced clones were SARS-CoV-2 mono-reactive, and only 1 of 255 was cross-reactive with common cold coronaviruses. Clones induced by infection and clones induced by vaccination both contracted markedly at late timepoints after vaccination, which fits with T cell responses waning over time.

Compared with germline, V lacks 6 bases and J lacks 6 bases; bases without a gene match: 8. Its CDR3 holds 13 amino acids, cysteine through valine. The entry retains the CDR3 DNA only, 39 bases that are in frame from base 1. Reading the germline V gene gives CDR1 WSHSY and CDR2 SAAADI. Receptors were amplified or captured by the immunoSEQ multiplex PCR assay. TCR beta CDR3 sequencing was performed on DNA from the cultured, isolated CD4+ T cells. As for the original processing: The analysis removed non-productive TCR sequences, trimmed reads to the CDR3 region, and retained only CDR3s that were 7 or more amino acids long. Antigen-specific clonotypes were identified with the MANAFEST web app by comparing expansion in peptide wells against reference cultures. Positive clones required FDR<0.05 expansion versus reference and all other wells, odds ratio above 5, and frequency above 0.1% in two replicate wells. Clonotypes significantly expanded in SARS-CoV-2 spike wells and in at least one common cold coronavirus spike condition were defined as cross-reactive. Using the stringdist R package, CDR3 similarity was measured by Levenshtein distance, and unrooted trees were constructed with ape in R 3.6.1. The table was pulled from immuneACCESS by TCRdb, which kept in-frame rearrangements only. Such tables lose some clones; where checked, under half of the loss comes from unresolved V genes, and the rest has no known cause. V and J calls and clone size are copied from that table; D and trimming were computed from the DNA. The sample data list 60,000 to 80,000 clones, and roughly 81% of these were observed just once. The ten largest clones take up 2% to 2.5% of the sample.

Note on this clone: Its antigen target is currently unknown. No per-base quality is available; no much larger clone lies one base away.

After approximately eleven days of culture, CD4+ T cells were isolated with the EasySep CD4+ T cell isolation kit. Participants received two doses of either the BNT162b2 or the mRNA-1273 mRNA SARS-CoV-2 vaccine. Healthy vaccine recipients had no prior SARS-CoV-2 infection, confirmed by negative nucleocapsid antibodies before and after vaccination. On days 3 and 7, half of the culture medium was replaced with fresh IL-2-containing medium. Unless noted otherwise, every peptide stimulation condition was cultured in triplicate wells. Using Ficoll-Paque Plus gradient centrifugation, PBMC were separated from whole blood and then either used fresh or cryopreserved at -140C. Genomic DNA was extracted from cultured CD4+ T cells with the QIAamp micro DNA kit.

The chain is made from TRBV10-2 and TRBJ2-7; 7 central nucleotides agree with TRBD1. This receptor was taken from a human donor who received a COVID-19 vaccine. Sample: CD4+ T cells from PBMCs cultured without peptide, taken after COVID-19 vaccination. The CDR3 protein sequence reads: CASRKQGRGEQYV. The DNA sequence is given as TGCGCCAGCAGAAAACAGGGGAGAGGCGAGCAGTACGTC.